The rows below give T cell receptor beta chains drawn from one sample of a study of human versus mouse CDR3 diversity and MHC coevolution. Repertoires were generated with immunoSEQ multiplex PCR, while TCRdb's copy carries only in-frame clones and drops some. The profile covers 50,000 to 65,000 clones, with around 94% appearing a single time and 18% taken by the ten largest. The sequenced sample was naive CD4+ T cells from blood. The source is a person in their sixties in good health. Both conserved end residues are part of each CDR3. A D gene is named only where the DNA matches it firmly. Clone sizes are given selectively: once, few, many, or a class where the clone is expanded.

TRBJ2-7	TRBV5-1	TRBD1	-	CASSWGGTGTYEQYF	TGCGCCAGCAGCTGGGGAGGGACAGGGACCTACGAGCAGTACTTC
TRBJ2-1	TRBV6-6	TRBD2	-	CASSPPTSGNEQFF	TGTGCCAGCAGTCCGCCGACTAGCGGCAATGAGCAGTTCTTC
TRBJ1-2	TRBV25-1	TRBD1	-	CASYSSGQVDGYTF	TGTGCCAGCTATAGCTCCGGACAGGTAGATGGCTACACCTTC
TRBJ1-2	TRBV29-1	TRBD1	-	CSVDRTGSTDGYTF	TGCAGCGTTGACCGGACAGGGTCTACGGATGGCTACACCTTC
TRBJ2-1	TRBV19	TRBD2	-	CASSTSGSGDNEQFF	TGTGCCAGTAGTACTAGCGGGAGTGGGGACAATGAGCAGTTCTTC
TRBJ2-5	TRBV9	TRBD1	once	CASSALTGSQETQYF	TGTGCCAGCAGCGCGTTGACAGGGTCCCAAGAGACCCAGTACTTC
TRBJ2-2	TRBV4-2	TRBD2	-	CASSQPGLAGNTGELFF	TGTGCCAGCAGCCAACCCGGACTAGCGGGAAACACCGGGGAGCTGTTTTTT
TRBJ1-5	TRBV11-2	-	-	CASSLADRQPQHF	TGTGCCAGCAGCTTGGCAGACAGACAGCCCCAGCATTTT
TRBJ1-3	TRBV18	TRBD1	few	CASSSSGTAYSGNTIYF	TGTGCCAGCTCATCCTCCGGGACAGCCTATTCTGGAAACACCATATATTTT
TRBJ2-7	TRBV5-4	TRBD2	-	CASSSRGASGLTYEQYF	TGTGCCAGCAGCTCCCGGGGGGCTAGCGGGTTAACCTACGAGCAGTACTTC
TRBJ1-1	TRBV6-6	TRBD1	-	CASSYLTGEAFF	TGTGCCAGCAGCTATTTGACAGGGGAAGCTTTCTTT
TRBJ2-7	TRBV9	TRBD2	-	CASSSTHPGTSGSTTPHEQYF	TGTGCCAGCAGCTCGACCCACCCCGGGACTAGCGGGAGTACAACCCCCCACGAGCAGTACTTC
TRBJ2-4	TRBV5-1	-	-	CASSQSGTSSNIQYF	TGCGCCAGCAGCCAGTCCGGCACTAGCTCGAACATTCAGTACTTC
TRBJ1-4	TRBV5-1	-	-	CASSLAGVNEKLFF	TGCGCCAGCAGCTTGGCGGGGGTTAATGAAAAACTGTTTTTT
TRBJ1-1	TRBV6-6	-	-	CASSYSYTEAFF	TGTGCCAGCAGTTACTCCTACACTGAAGCTTTCTTT